Given below is one T cell receptor beta chain in context. Its specificity is unknown. This clone may be a read error of a much larger clone one base away. The CDR3 carries no conserved terminal phenylalanine or tryptophan, so it likely arises from a read error. The source of the sample is a study of T cell repertoires in cytomegalovirus infection. Whole-study context: Indications of both CMV infection and matching HLA type were provided by public TCR beta signatures. Study-level results: Ex vivo, HLA-C-restricted CMV-specific TCR beta clonotypes prevailed over the rest of the response. Accumulated public TCR beta family frequency recognized individuals carrying CMV together with the relevant HLA.

The CDR3 has 11 amino acids. Trimming removed 5 bases at V and 7 bases at J, with 8 bases between. The germline V gene encodes CDR1 SGHTA and CDR2 FQGNSA. Each CDR3 protein is one row after TCRdb ran MiXCR on the reads. The data contain almost 300,000 distinct CDR3 sequences, roughly a tenth of them seen just once; the ten biggest clones take up approximately 2.4%. Sequenced sample: PBMCs. The source is a human donor in good health (CMV status not recorded). Some clones in this sample may be carry-over from other donors' samples. V and J are TRBV7-2 and TRBJ1-1; unclear D gene. Here the CDR3 reads CASSLTVEAFL. The CDR3 coding sequence is TGTGCCAGCAGCCTGACGGTTGAAGCTTTCTTA.